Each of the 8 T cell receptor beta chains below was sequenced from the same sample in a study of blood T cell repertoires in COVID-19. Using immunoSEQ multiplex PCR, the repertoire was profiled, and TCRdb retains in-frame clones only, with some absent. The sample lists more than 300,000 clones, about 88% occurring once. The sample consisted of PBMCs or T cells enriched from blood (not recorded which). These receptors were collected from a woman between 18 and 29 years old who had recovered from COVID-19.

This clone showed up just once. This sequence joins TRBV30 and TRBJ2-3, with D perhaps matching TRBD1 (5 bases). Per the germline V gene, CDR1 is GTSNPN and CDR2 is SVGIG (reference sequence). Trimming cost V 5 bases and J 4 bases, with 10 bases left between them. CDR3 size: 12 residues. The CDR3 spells CAWQGPPDTQYF. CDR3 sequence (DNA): TGTGCCTGGCAGGGCCCCCCAGATACGCAGTATTTT.

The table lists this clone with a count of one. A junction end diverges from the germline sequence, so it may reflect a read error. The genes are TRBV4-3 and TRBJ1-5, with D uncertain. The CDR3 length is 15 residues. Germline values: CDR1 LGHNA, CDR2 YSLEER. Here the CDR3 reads CASSEDAGDNQPQHF. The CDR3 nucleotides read TGCGCCAGCAGCGAAGATGCCGGTGACAATCAGCCCCAGCATTTT.

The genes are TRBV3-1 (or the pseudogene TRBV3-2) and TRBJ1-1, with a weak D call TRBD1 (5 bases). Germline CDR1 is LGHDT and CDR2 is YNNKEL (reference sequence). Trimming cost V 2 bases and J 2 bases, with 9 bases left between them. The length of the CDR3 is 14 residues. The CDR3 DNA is TGTGCCAGCAGCCAACTGACAGCTAACACTGAAGCTTTCTTT. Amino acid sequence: CASSQLTANTEAFF.

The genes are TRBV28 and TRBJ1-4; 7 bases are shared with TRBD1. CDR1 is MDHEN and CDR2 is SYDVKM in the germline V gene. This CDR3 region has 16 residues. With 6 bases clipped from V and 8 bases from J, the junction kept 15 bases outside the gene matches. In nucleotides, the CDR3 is TGTGCCAGCAGCCCTCACTACGAGGGGGCTGGAGAAAAACTGTTTTTT. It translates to CASSPHYEGAGEKLFF.

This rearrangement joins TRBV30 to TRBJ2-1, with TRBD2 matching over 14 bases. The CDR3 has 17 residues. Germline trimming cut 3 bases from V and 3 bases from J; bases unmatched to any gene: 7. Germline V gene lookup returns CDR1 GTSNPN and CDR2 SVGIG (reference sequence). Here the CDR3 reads CAWRTSGGARVYNEQFF. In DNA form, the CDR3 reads TGTGCCTGGAGGACTAGCGGGGGGGCTAGGGTCTACAATGAGCAGTTCTTC.

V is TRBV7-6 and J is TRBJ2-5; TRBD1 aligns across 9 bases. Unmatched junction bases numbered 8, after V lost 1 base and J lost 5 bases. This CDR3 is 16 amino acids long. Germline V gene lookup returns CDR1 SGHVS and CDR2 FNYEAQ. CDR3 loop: CASSLDDRGIGETQYF. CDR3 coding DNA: TGTGCCAGCAGCTTAGATGACAGGGGGATAGGGGAGACCCAGTACTTC.

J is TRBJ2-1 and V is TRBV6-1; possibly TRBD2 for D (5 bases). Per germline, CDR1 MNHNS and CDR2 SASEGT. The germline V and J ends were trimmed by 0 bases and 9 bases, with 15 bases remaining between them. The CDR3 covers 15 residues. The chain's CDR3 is CASSEAVGIRLEQFF. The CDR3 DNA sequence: TGTGCCAGCAGTGAAGCAGTCGGGATAAGACTTGAGCAGTTCTTC.

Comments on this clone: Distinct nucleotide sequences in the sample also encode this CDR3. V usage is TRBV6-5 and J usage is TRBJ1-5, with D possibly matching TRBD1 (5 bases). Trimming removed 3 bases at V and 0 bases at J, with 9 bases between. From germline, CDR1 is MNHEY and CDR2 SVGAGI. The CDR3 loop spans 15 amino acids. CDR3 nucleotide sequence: TGTGCCAGCAGTTATAGTCAGGGTAGCAATCAGCCCCAGCATTTT. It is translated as CASSYSQGSNQPQHF.